These T cell receptor beta chains were read from a single sample in a study of cytomegalovirus exposure and HLA in healthy donors. Clones were sequenced by immunoSEQ multiplex PCR, and TCRdb holds only the in-frame ones, with some missing. Of 150,000 to 200,000 clones in the sample, about 77% were seen once. Sequencing input: PBMCs. The source of these receptors is a female donor in good health and CMV-seronegative. The conserved cysteine and the conserved F or W are not part of the CDR3 here.

v_call	j_call	cdr3_aa
TRBV5-6	TRBJ2-1	ASILGTPYNEQF
TRBV4-2	TRBJ2-7	ASSQGQGRSSYEQY
TRBV2	TRBJ1-5	ASSEGNSNQPQH
TRBV30	TRBJ1-3	AWWGGFGNTIY
TRBV7-2	TRBJ2-1	ASSSAGIYNEQF
TRBV4-2	TRBJ1-1	ASSQEVWGPEAF
TRBV29-1	TRBJ2-7	SVESRVRDEQY
TRBV10-3	TRBJ2-2	AIRGAVGQVNTGELF
TRBV9	TRBJ2-7	ASSVGATEQY
TRBV5-1	TRBJ2-7	ASSQGQGSDEQY
TRBV5-1	TRBJ2-2	ASSPLQGGPAGELF
TRBV28	TRBJ2-7	ASSPIYQVRSYEQY
TRBV11-3	TRBJ2-6	ASIYSASGANVLT
TRBV11-1	TRBJ2-7	ASSLAGASYEQY
TRBV4-2	TRBJ2-7	ASSRDRGADEQY
TRBV2	NA	ASSDIERTSSHEQY
TRBV12-5	TRBJ2-7	ASGPHLKSYEQY
TRBV21-1	TRBJ2-7	ASSKVGRADSYEQY
TRBV19	TRBJ2-6	ASREDSGANVLT
TRBV5-1	TRBJ1-1	ASSSTGLTEAF
TRBV5-1	TRBJ2-7	ASSLSQGISYEQY
TRBV2	TRBJ2-7	ASSALAGGIRNEQY